This T cell receptor (beta chain) was sequenced during a study of T-cell reconstitution after alpha-beta-depleted transplantation in children. Study outcomes and limitations: From newly produced T cells came most of the T-cell counts and diversity one year after transplant. Expanded graft clones numbering several hundred reportedly gave rise to alpha-beta T cells about two months after transplant.

On this clonotype itself: Its antigen is unknown.

Germline values: CDR1 SGHTA, CDR2 FQGNSA. The CDR3 consists of 13 residues. The V gene lost 4 bases and the J gene lost 2 bases, with 8 bases spanning the gap. Preparation of the TCRbeta library used unique molecular identifiers. A single record per CDR3 protein comes from TCRdb applying MiXCR to the PCR reads. The data contain more than 45,000 distinct CDR3 sequences, around 53% of them singletons. This clonotype was obtained from a boy in the first two years of life with SCID, due to receive a stem cell transplant. Sample: peripheral blood, taken before TCRalphabeta/CD19-depleted stem cell transplant. The V gene is TRBV7-2, the J gene TRBJ2-5; D is unresolved. The CDR3 protein is CASSSWAQETQYF. The CDR3 nucleotides are TGTGCCAGCAGCTCTTGGGCGCAAGAGACCCAGTACTTC.